The sequence of this TCR beta chain was determined in a study of control samples from healthy donors and cancer patients. Assay used: immunoSEQ multiplex PCR; TCRdb lists only in-frame clones, some missing. Of about 120,000 clones listed, 80% to 95% are singletons. This CDR3 spans 16 amino acids. V was pared by 5 bases and J by 1 base, with 8 bases of the junction left unmatched. Germline assignment: CDR1 LNHDA and CDR2 SQIVND (reference sequence). The receptor was isolated from a man aged 18 to 35 in good health. The V gene is TRBV19, the J gene TRBJ1-5; TRBD1 matches at 7 bases. Sequencing was done on a sample of blood. DNA of the CDR3: TGTGCCAGTAGTCTCACAGGGGTGGGCAGCAATCAGCCCCAGCATTTT. Its protein product is CASSLTGVGSNQPQHF.